Below are 17 T cell receptor beta chains sequenced from a single sample in a study of blood T cell repertoires in COVID-19. Here immunoSEQ multiplex PCR was the method, and the copy in TCRdb shows in-frame clones only, minus some. This sample has about 40,000 clones, with 91% found just once. Material: peripheral blood. The receptors were gathered from a woman older than 75 with acute or convalescent COVID-19.

The chain recombines TRBV7-2 with TRBJ2-2; 8 bases match TRBD2. This CDR3 has 16 amino acids. Trimming at V came to 5 bases and at J to 3 bases, leaving 8 bases not matched to a gene. CDR1 is SGHTA, CDR2 FQGNSA, per germline. CDR3 loop: CASSVASGGHTGELFF. The CDR3, as DNA: TGTGCCAGCAGCGTTGCCAGCGGGGGACACACCGGGGAGCTGTTTTTT.

This clone occurred a few times. This chain uses TRBV7-8 with TRBJ1-1, with TRBD1 matching over 7 bases. V was pared by 0 bases and J by 6 bases, with 4 bases of the junction left unmatched. The CDR3 length is 14 residues. From germline, CDR1 is SGHVS and CDR2 FQNEAQ. The CDR3 protein is CASSLAGTASEAFF. The CDR3 DNA reads as TGTGCCAGCAGCTTAGCAGGGACAGCCTCTGAAGCTTTCTTT.

This clone was seen a single time. The chain has TRBV4-2 and TRBJ2-2, with D possibly TRBD1 on 5 matching bases. The V end was cut by 7 bases, the J end by 1 base, with 10 bases between. Per germline, CDR1 LGHNA and CDR2 YNFKEQ. This CDR3 is built from 14 residues. DNA of the CDR3: TGTGCCAGCAAAGGGGTGATGAACACCGGGGAGCTGTTTTTT. Encoded protein: CASKGVMNTGELFF.

This rearrangement joins TRBV5-1 to TRBJ1-2, with 11 bases that match TRBD1. Trimming at V came to 3 bases and at J to 1 base, leaving 2 bases not matched to a gene. Germline V gene sequence: CDR1 SGHRS, CDR2 YFSETQ. The length of the CDR3 is 15 residues. CDR3 nucleotide sequence: TGCGCCAGCAGCTCGGGACAGGGGGATAACTATGGCTACACCTTC. Translating it yields CASSSGQGDNYGYTF.

The rearrangement joins TRBV6-4 to TRBJ1-5; TRBD1 matches 9 bases. This CDR3 region has 14 residues. The V gene end was trimmed by 2 bases and the J gene end by 7 bases; junction bases not matched to a gene: 3. CDR1 and CDR2 (germline): MRHNA, SNTAGT. CDR3 bases: TGTGCCAGCAGTGACGGGGACAGGGCCCAGCCCCAGCATTTT. It specifies CASSDGDRAQPQHF.

The chain carries TRBV18 and TRBJ1-2; 10 bases match TRBD1. Trimming removed 6 bases from V and 8 bases from J; junction bases left unmatched: 6. The germline CDR1 and CDR2 sequences are KGHSH and LQKENI. The CDR3 totals 13 residues. Here the CDR3 DNA reads TGTGCCAGCTCTCAGACAGGGGGCGAGGGCTACACCTTC. Its translation is CASSQTGGEGYTF.

This clone was counted a single time. J is TRBJ1-5 and V is TRBV19; TRBD1 aligns across 9 bases. The CDR3 covers 16 residues. Trimming removed 0 bases from V and 5 bases from J; junction bases left unmatched: 5. The germline CDR1 and CDR2 sequences are LNHDA and SQIVND (reference sequence). The CDR3 DNA follows: TGTGCCAGTAGTATAGAATGGGACAGGGAGGATCAGCCCCAGCATTTT. It codes for CASSIEWDREDQPQHF.

This chain links TRBV5-1 with TRBJ1-2, with D possibly TRBD1 on 6 matching bases. This CDR3 contains 14 residues. V was cut by 0 bases and J by 2 bases, with 8 bases left in between. The germline gives CDR1 SGHRS, CDR2 YFSETQ. The CDR3 region has the DNA TGCGCCAGCAGCTTGGGGACAGAGAACTATGGCTACACCTTC. Its translation is CASSLGTENYGYTF. The full variable domain, completed using reference TRBV5-1 and TRBJ1-2, is KAGVTQTPRYLIKTRGQQVTLSCSPISGHRSVSWYQQTPGQGLQFLFEYFSETQRNKGNFPGRFSGRQFSNSRSEMNVSTLELGDSALYLCASSLGTENYGYTFGSGTRLTVV.

The chain carries TRBV12-5 and TRBJ2-3; 8 nucleotides agree with TRBD2. The trim removed 4 bases at V and 5 bases at J, leaving 8 bases unmatched. Germline values: CDR1 LGHNT, CDR2 FRNRAP. The CDR3 is 15 residues long. The CDR3 region is CASGYPGGDKDTQYF. The CDR3, as DNA: TGTGCTAGTGGTTACCCCGGGGGGGACAAAGATACGCAGTATTTT.

The rearrangement uses TRBV5-8 and TRBJ1-1; weak D call: TRBD1 (6 bases). The germline gives CDR1 SGHTS, CDR2 YDEGEE. The CDR3 runs to 16 residues. Trimming shortened V by 2 bases and J by 1 base, and 15 bases separated the two germline ends. CDR3 sequence (DNA): TGTGCCAGCAGCTTTTTTGGGGGCATGGGGAACACTGAAGCTTTCTTT. Its protein is CASSFFGGMGNTEAFF.

The V gene is TRBV10-3, the J gene TRBJ1-1, with D perhaps TRBD1 (6 bases). Germline CDR1 reads ENHRY; CDR2 reads SYGVKD. V lost 5 bases, J lost 1 base, and 14 bases lay in between. This CDR3 contains 15 residues. CDR3: CAISWGGQTNTEAFF. DNA of the CDR3: TGTGCCATCAGTTGGGGGGGCCAGACGAACACTGAAGCTTTCTTT.

The chain couples TRBV2 to TRBJ1-2; no clear D. The ends were cut back, 5 bases at V and 2 bases at J, with 12 bases in the middle. This CDR3 has 14 residues. The germline CDR1 and CDR2 sequences are SNHLY and FYNNEI. CDR3 sequence: CASSISGLNYGYTF. CDR3 sequence (DNA): TGTGCCAGCAGTATCAGCGGGTTGAACTATGGCTACACCTTC.

This clone was seen once. The chain has TRBV7-9 and TRBJ2-1, with 8 bases fitting TRBD1. This CDR3 has 15 amino acids. J lost 6 bases, V lost 1 base, and 5 bases had no gene match. CDR1 is SEHNR and CDR2 is FQNEAQ in the germline V gene (reference sequence). The CDR3 region is CASSLGRGLSNEQFF. In nucleotides, the CDR3 is TGTGCCAGCAGCTTAGGCAGGGGGCTCTCCAATGAGCAGTTCTTC.

The chain recombines TRBV19 with TRBJ2-3; weak D call: TRBD1 (6 bases). The germline CDR1 and CDR2 sequences are LNHDA and SQIVND (reference sequence). V was pared by 3 bases and J by 0 bases, with 7 bases between. The CDR3 sequence is 14 residues long. CDR3 nucleotides: TGTGCCAGTAGTATTGGACAGAGCACAGATACGCAGTATTTT. Translated, it gives CASSIGQSTDTQYF.

The V gene is TRBV5-1, the J gene TRBJ1-1; D unresolved. Germline CDR1 reads SGHRS; CDR2 reads YFSETQ. The CDR3 covers 13 residues. V lost 4 bases and J lost 0, with 7 bases in between. DNA of the CDR3: TGCGCCAGCAGCCCGGAGGTGAACACTGAAGCTTTCTTT. Translation gives CASSPEVNTEAFF. The whole variable domain, remainder taken from reference TRBV5-1 and TRBJ1-1, is KAGVTQTPRYLIKTRGQQVTLSCSPISGHRSVSWYQQTPGQGLQFLFEYFSETQRNKGNFPGRFSGRQFSNSRSEMNVSTLELGDSALYLCASSPEVNTEAFFGQGTRLTVV.

The genes are TRBV7-9 and TRBJ2-2, with D maybe TRBD1 (6 bases). The germline V gene encodes CDR1 SEHNR and CDR2 FQNEAQ (reference sequence). Trimming pared 0 bases from V and 1 base from J, leaving 12 bases between. The CDR3 consists of 17 residues. CDR3 nucleotides: TGTGCCAGCAGCTTAGCGTGGGGGCAGGGGAACACCGGGGAGCTGTTTTTT. The encoded protein is CASSLAWGQGNTGELFF.

The rearrangement links TRBV7-9 to TRBJ2-2, with 11 bases fitting TRBD1. The CDR3 totals 17 residues. Germline values: CDR1 SEHNR, CDR2 FQNEAQ (reference sequence). V lost 3 bases, J lost 1 base, and 4 bases stayed unmatched. CDR3 amino acids: CASSLGQGDGNTGELFF. CDR3 nucleotides: TGTGCCAGCAGCTTGGGACAGGGGGACGGGAACACCGGGGAGCTGTTTTTT.